This T cell receptor (beta chain) was sequenced in a study of Tregs in tolerant kidney transplant recipients. Profiled with immunoSEQ multiplex PCR; TCRdb holds only in-frame clones, not every one. The sample has 14,000 to 15,000 clones, 80% seen once. Germline values: CDR1 GTSNPN, CDR2 SVGIG (reference sequence). Trimming removed 4 bases at V and 1 base at J, with 17 bases between. The CDR3 has 16 residues. The sequence was obtained from a human donor who received a combined kidney and bone marrow transplant. Sequencing was performed on Tregs from blood, taken before the transplant. V usage is TRBV30 and J usage is TRBJ1-3; tentatively, D is TRBD1 (5 bases). CDR3 sequence: CAWNAPKGESGNTIYF. For the CDR3, the DNA is TGTGCCTGGAATGCACCAAAAGGGGAATCTGGAAACACCATATATTTT. Using reference TRBV30 and TRBJ1-3 for the parts outside the CDR3, the full variable domain is SQTIHQWPATLVQPVGSPLSLECTVEGTSNPNLYWYRQAAGRGLQLLFYSVGIGQISSEVPQNLSASRPQDRQFILSSKKLLLSDSGFYLCAWNAPKGESGNTIYFGEGSWLTVV.